This TCR beta chain was captured by sequencing in a study of blood T cells in healthy people across ages. This CDR3 has 15 amino acids. The ends were cut back, 7 bases at V and 5 bases at J, with 19 bases in the middle. Study-level findings and limits: It was held that the diversity estimates obtained from one million T cells were underestimates.

Note on this clonotype: No antigen is known for it.

A second roughly 7 to 11 cycle PCR used barcoded and J-beta primers. TCRdb independently ran MiXCR on the 5' RACE reads; one entry per CDR3 protein. The sample lists hundreds of thousands of distinct CDR3 sequences, roughly 60% occurring once. The rearrangement uses TRBV12-3 or TRBV12-4 and TRBJ2-3; perhaps TRBD2 as D (6 bases). Sequenced input: blood. This clonotype was obtained from a man aged 25-40 years in good health. The CDR3 is CASIGTGEVGDTQYF. The DNA for the CDR3 is TGTGCCAGCATCGGGACTGGAGAGGTGGGAGATACGCAGTATTTT.